One sample yielded the 28 T cell receptor beta chains listed below, sequenced in a study of OX40 agonist ivuxolimab in advanced cancers. The method was immunoSEQ multiplex PCR; TCRdb's version includes in-frame clones alone and lacks a portion of them. The sample lists nearly 85,000 clones; 65% to 90% were seen once. Source: CD4+ or CD8+ T cells sorted from blood, taken in a trial of the OX40 agonist ivuxolimab. These receptors all stem from an adult with an advanced solid tumor such as melanoma, head and neck, liver or kidney cancer.

This chain uses TRBV6-5 with TRBJ1-2, with 8 nucleotides matching TRBD1. The ends lost 1 base at V and 3 bases at J; junction bases unmatched: 4. Germline CDR1 MNHEY, CDR2 SVGAGI. The length of the CDR3 is 15 residues. CDR3 in DNA: TGTGCCAGCAGTTACTTATCGACAGGGGACTATGGCTACACCTTC. As protein: CASSYLSTGDYGYTF.

V is TRBV4-2 and J is TRBJ2-7; D is ambiguous. CDR1 and CDR2 (germline): LGHNA, YNFKEQ. The CDR3 has 16 residues. The V end lost 0 bases, the J end lost 8 bases, and 20 bases lay between the germline ends. CDR3 region: CASSQDWSPTFVQQYF. The CDR3 nucleotides are TGTGCCAGCAGCCAAGATTGGTCACCCACTTTTGTTCAGCAGTACTTC.

The gene calls are TRBV6-5 and TRBJ1-1, with a weak D call TRBD1 (6 bases). The V end lost 4 bases, the J end lost 5 bases, and 20 bases lay between the germline ends. Germline V CDR1 and CDR2: MNHEY, SVGAGI. The CDR3 is made up of 16 amino acids. In nucleotides, the CDR3 is TGTGCCAGCAGTTCCAGCGGGGGCGCAAGGTCTACTGAAGCTTTCTTT. Its protein is CASSSSGGARSTEAFF.

This sequence joins TRBV30 and TRBJ1-6; D remains ambiguous. From germline, CDR1 is GTSNPN and CDR2 SVGIG (reference sequence). The CDR3 covers 13 residues. The ends were cut back, 0 bases at V and 13 bases at J, with 13 bases in the middle. The CDR3 spells CAWSVLRVDPLHF. The DNA for the CDR3 is TGTGCCTGGAGTGTACTTAGGGTTGACCCCCTCCACTTT.

The chain employs TRBV28 and TRBJ2-7; possibly TRBD1 or TRBD2 for D (5 bases each). V was cut by 3 bases and J by 7 bases, with 13 bases left in between. The CDR3 covers 13 residues. Germline CDR1 reads MDHEN; CDR2 reads SYDVKM. CDR3 residues: CASSFTGRGEQYF. DNA for the CDR3: TGTGCCAGCAGTTTCACAGGTCGGGGAGAGCAGTACTTC.

The chain recombines TRBV5-4 with TRBJ1-2; D is unresolved. The CDR3 length is 14 residues. Germline assignment: CDR1 SGHNT and CDR2 YYREEE (reference sequence). DNA of the CDR3: TGTGCTACCAACGGACTTTACCCGGGCTATGGCTACACCTTC. Translation gives CATNGLYPGYGYTF.

The CDR3 region has the DNA TGCAGTGCGACAAGGACAGATACGCAGTATTTT. Protein sequence: CSATRTDTQYF. The chain is built from TRBV20-1 and TRBJ2-3; no reliable D call. This CDR3 is 11 amino acids long. CDR1 DFQATT and CDR2 SNEGSKA come from the germline V gene (reference sequence). Trimming shortened V by 6 bases and J by 3 bases, and 7 bases separated the two germline ends.

The sample holds one count of this clone. The chain joins TRBV11-1 to TRBJ2-7, with a tentative D call TRBD1 (6 bases). The CDR3 covers 14 residues. Trimming took 5 bases from V and 6 from J, leaving 17 bases between them. Germline V lookup: CDR1 SGHAT, CDR2 FQDESV (reference sequence). CDR3 nucleotides: TGTGCCAGCAGCCACCTCCCAATCAGGGGCGAGCAGTACTTC. Translating it yields CASSHLPIRGEQYF.

The chain couples TRBV5-4 to TRBJ2-5; 8 bases line up with TRBD1. The V gene end was trimmed by 3 bases and the J gene end by 4 bases; junction bases not matched to a gene: 5. CDR3 length: 14 amino acids. In germline, CDR1 is SGHNT, CDR2 YYREEE (reference sequence). CDR3 sequence: CASSSGQGRETQYF. CDR3 DNA sequence: TGTGCCAGCAGCTCCGGACAGGGAAGAGAGACCCAGTACTTC.

This clone was seen once. The V and J genes are TRBV28 and TRBJ1-4, with D unresolved. Germline V lookup: CDR1 MDHEN, CDR2 SYDVKM. The V gene lost 6 bases and the J gene lost 5 bases, with 4 bases spanning the gap. The CDR3 loop spans 11 amino acids. The CDR3 region is CASRENEKLFF. CDR3 DNA: TGTGCCAGCAGGGAAAATGAAAAACTGTTTTTT.

The rearrangement uses TRBV10-3 and TRBJ1-2; 8 bases map to TRBD1. Looked up from germline, CDR1 is ENHRY and CDR2 is SYGVKD. The CDR3 loop spans 17 amino acids. After removal of 1 base from V and 6 bases from J, the junction contained 13 bases not matched to a gene. For the CDR3, the DNA is TGTGCCATCAGTGAGTATAGGGCGGGACAGGCGTCCAATGGCTACACCTTC. Translation gives CAISEYRAGQASNGYTF.

This clone was counted a few times. The V and J genes are TRBV19 and TRBJ2-5, with 7 bases matching TRBD1. With 6 bases clipped from V and 5 bases from J, the junction kept 6 bases outside the gene matches. The CDR3 contains 13 residues. CDR1 is LNHDA, CDR2 SQIVND, per germline (reference sequence). The CDR3 spells CASSLTGMETQYF. The DNA for the CDR3 is TGTGCCAGTAGCCTGACAGGGATGGAGACCCAGTACTTC.

The CDR3 sequence is CASSTGTGTDTQYF. CDR3 sequence (DNA): TGTGCCAGCAGCACCGGGACTGGCACAGATACGCAGTATTTT. The chain combines TRBV7-3 with TRBJ2-3, with D possibly matching TRBD2 (6 bases). The CDR3 is made up of 14 amino acids. The V gene's germline CDR1 is SGHTA and CDR2 FQGTGA. Trimming took 5 bases from V and 1 from J, leaving 10 bases between them. The full variable domain, in which reference TRBV7-3 and TRBJ2-3 provide the parts outside the CDR3, is GAGVSQTPSNKVTEKGKYVELRCDPISGHTALYWYRQSLGQGPEFLIYFQGTGAADDSGLPNDRFFAVRPEGSVSTLKIQRTERGDSAVYLCASSTGTGTDTQYFGPGTRLTVL.

Written as DNA, the CDR3 is TGTGCCAGCAGCCAAGATATAGGGTACTCCTACTATGGCTACACCTTC. This sequence encodes CASSQDIGYSYYGYTF. The chain carries TRBV4-2 and TRBJ1-2; D unclear. The CDR3 loop spans 16 amino acids. CDR1 LGHNA and CDR2 YNFKEQ come from the germline V gene. With 0 bases removed from V and 3 bases from J, the gap between germline ends came to 14 bases.

This clone was picked up a small number of times. The V and J genes are TRBV2 and TRBJ1-2; D is undetermined. Germline V gene lookup returns CDR1 SNHLY and CDR2 FYNNEI. Deletions cut 2 bases from V and 2 bases from J, with 3 bases between. The CDR3 spans 12 residues. DNA for the CDR3: TGTGCCAGCAGTGAACAAAACTATGGCTACACCTTC. Translated, it gives CASSEQNYGYTF.

J is TRBJ2-1 and V is TRBV6-5; D is possibly TRBD2 (5 bases). The germline gives CDR1 MNHEY, CDR2 SVGAGI. CDR3 length: 12 amino acids. Trimming shortened V by 5 bases and J by 11 bases, and 13 bases separated the two germline ends. CDR3 protein: CASSHGKGQQFF. DNA for the CDR3: TGTGCCAGCAGTCACGGGAAAGGGCAGCAGTTCTTC.

The chain has TRBV6-6 and TRBJ1-1, with D possibly TRBD1 on 6 matching bases. Germline CDR1 is MNHNY and CDR2 is SVGAGI (reference sequence). The ends were cut back, 4 bases at V and 5 bases at J, with 17 bases in the middle. The CDR3 runs to 15 residues. CDR3 residues: CASSSGGRGGTEAFF. CDR3 DNA: TGTGCCAGCAGTTCCGGTGGCAGGGGAGGTACTGAAGCTTTCTTT.

This clone has a single count. The chain is built from TRBV5-1 and TRBJ1-6; no clear D gene. CDR3 length: 16 amino acids. Germline CDR1 SGHRS, CDR2 YFSETQ. Between the trimmed V and J ends, which lost 4 bases and 7 bases, there was a span of 18 bases. In DNA, the CDR3 is TGCGCCAGCAGCCCCCGAGAGGCAGTGCTGAATTCACCCCTCCACTTT. Its translation is CASSPREAVLNSPLHF.

V gene TRBV6-1 combines with J gene TRBJ1-2; 10 nucleotides agree with TRBD1. The V segment lost 4 bases and the J segment 3 bases; nucleotides outside the gene matches: 8. There are 16 residues in the CDR3. Germline lookup yields CDR1 MNHNS and CDR2 SASEGT. This CDR3 reads CASSGSWTGGYYGYTF. CDR3 DNA sequence: TGTGCCAGCAGTGGCTCGTGGACAGGGGGATACTATGGCTACACCTTC.

The J gene is TRBJ2-1, the V gene TRBV27; a possible D gene is TRBD1 (6 bases). Germline V gene data show CDR1 as MNHEY and CDR2 as SMNVEV (reference sequence). This CDR3 contains 14 residues. V was pared by 9 bases and J by 3 bases, with 15 bases between. CDR3 residues: CASRDQGFYNEQFF. The CDR3 DNA reads TGTGCCAGTCGGGATCAGGGGTTCTACAATGAGCAGTTCTTC.

The chain couples TRBV6-1 to TRBJ1-2, with a possible D match to TRBD1 (5 bases). The V end lost 1 base, the J end lost 7 bases, and 16 bases lay between the germline ends. CDR1 and CDR2 from the germline V gene are MNHNS and SASEGT. The CDR3 covers 15 residues. The CDR3 reads CASSEGRGRIFGYTF. The CDR3 DNA sequence: TGTGCCAGCAGTGAAGGGAGGGGCAGAATCTTTGGCTACACCTTC.

The V and J genes are TRBV18 and TRBJ1-1; possibly TRBD1 for D (5 bases). The CDR3 length is 14 residues. CDR1 is KGHSH and CDR2 is LQKENI in the germline V gene. Trimming removed 3 bases at V and 5 bases at J, with 13 bases between. The CDR3 loop reads CASSPQGLGTEAFF. The CDR3 DNA is TGTGCCAGCTCACCCCAGGGTCTTGGGACTGAAGCTTTCTTT.

V gene TRBV5-1 combines with J gene TRBJ1-2, with 8 bases identical to TRBD1. With V trimmed by 1 base and J by 13 bases, 9 bases remained unmatched. Germline assignment: CDR1 SGHRS and CDR2 YFSETQ. The length of the CDR3 is 13 residues. Here the CDR3 DNA reads TGCGCCAGCAGCTTGAGCCGCGGGGGGACAGGCACCTTC. Its translation is CASSLSRGGTGTF.

This sequence joins TRBV10-3 and TRBJ2-3; either TRBD1 or TRBD2 may supply D (6 bases each). V lost 3 bases and J 2 bases, leaving 9 bases between the germline ends. CDR3 size: 14 residues. Germline V CDR1 and CDR2: ENHRY, SYGVKD. In nucleotides, the CDR3 is TGTGCCATCAGTGACGGGGGCATCACAGATACGCAGTATTTT. Protein sequence: CAISDGGITDTQYF.

This clone was seen a handful of times. The chain has TRBV11-2 and TRBJ2-2; no reliable D call. The germline gives CDR1 SGHAT, CDR2 FQNNGV. Trimming removed 0 bases from V and 6 bases from J, with 8 bases in between. There are 14 residues in the CDR3. The DNA for the CDR3 is TGTGCCAGCAGCTTAGATGGTGGGGCCGGGGAGCTGTTTTTT. This translates into CASSLDGGAGELFF.

The chain links TRBV14 to TRBJ1-6; D perhaps matches TRBD1 (5 bases). V was clipped by 4 bases and J by 3 bases, with 13 bases between them. The CDR3 totals 16 residues. Germline lookup yields CDR1 SGHDN and CDR2 FVKESK. CDR3 residues: CASSRTPGDYNSPLHF. CDR3 sequence (DNA): TGTGCCAGCAGCCGGACCCCGGGGGACTATAATTCACCCCTCCACTTT.

This chain joins TRBV2 and TRBJ2-7; 7 bases line up with TRBD2. CDR1 is SNHLY and CDR2 is FYNNEI in the germline V gene. CDR3 size: 14 residues. V lost 5 bases, J lost 4 bases, and 8 bases stayed unmatched. The CDR3 loop reads CASSPGGSNYEQYF. CDR3 in DNA: TGTGCCAGCAGTCCGGGGGGATCGAATTACGAGCAGTACTTC.

The rearrangement uses TRBV18 and TRBJ2-3; the D gene is possibly TRBD1 (5 bases). Germline CDR1 reads KGHSH; CDR2 reads LQKENI. Deletions cut 8 bases from V and 0 bases from J, with 12 bases between. The CDR3 is made up of 14 amino acids. The CDR3 DNA sequence: TGTGCCAGCGGGGCAGTACCTAGCACAGATACGCAGTATTTT. Protein product: CASGAVPSTDTQYF.